The sequence of this TCR beta chain was determined in a study of shared T cell receptors in the human thymus. The CDR3 has 17 residues. Germline assignment: CDR1 LNHNV and CDR2 YYDKDF (reference sequence). Between the trimmed V and J ends, which lost 0 bases and 3 bases, there was a span of 18 bases. Here immunoSEQ multiplex PCR was the method, and the copy in TCRdb shows in-frame clones only, minus some. The sample contains some 640,000 clones, around 87% of which appear only once. Another study also made use of these data, one on human thymus T cells. From that report: Samples came from healthy Finnish infants during open corrective cardiac surgery. Thymus specimens were resections from corrective heart surgery. Both thymic and peripheral blood repertoires showed apparently biased V and J usage. There were highly overlapping thymic repertoires among unrelated individuals, as related research reported.

The sequenced sample was thymocytes. The clonotype comes from a boy under two years old with a congenital heart defect. This chain uses TRBV15 with TRBJ2-7; tentative D call: TRBD2 (5 bases). CDR3 protein: CATSRDRGEGRGYEQYF. Written as DNA, the CDR3 is TGTGCCACCAGCAGAGATCGGGGAGAAGGGCGCGGCTACGAGCAGTACTTC.